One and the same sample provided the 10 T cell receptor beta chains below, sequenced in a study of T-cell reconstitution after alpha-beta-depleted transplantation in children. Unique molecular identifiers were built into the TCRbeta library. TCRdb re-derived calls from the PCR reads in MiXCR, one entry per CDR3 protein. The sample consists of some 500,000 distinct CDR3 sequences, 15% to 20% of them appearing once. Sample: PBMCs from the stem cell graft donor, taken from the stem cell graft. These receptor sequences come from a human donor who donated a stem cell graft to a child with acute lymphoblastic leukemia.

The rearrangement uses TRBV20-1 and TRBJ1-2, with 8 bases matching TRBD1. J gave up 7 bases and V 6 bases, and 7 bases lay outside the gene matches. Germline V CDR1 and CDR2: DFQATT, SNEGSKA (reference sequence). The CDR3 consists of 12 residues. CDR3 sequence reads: CSAGTGLGGYTF. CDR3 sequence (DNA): TGCAGTGCCGGGACAGGCCTTGGTGGCTACACCTTC.

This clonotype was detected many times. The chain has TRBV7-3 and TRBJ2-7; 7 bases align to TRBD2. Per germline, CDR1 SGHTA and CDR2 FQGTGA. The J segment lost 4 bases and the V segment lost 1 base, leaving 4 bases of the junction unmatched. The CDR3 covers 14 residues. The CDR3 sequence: CASSLSGRGYEQYF. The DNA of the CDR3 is TGTGCCAGCAGCTTAAGCGGGAGAGGTTACGAGCAGTACTTC.

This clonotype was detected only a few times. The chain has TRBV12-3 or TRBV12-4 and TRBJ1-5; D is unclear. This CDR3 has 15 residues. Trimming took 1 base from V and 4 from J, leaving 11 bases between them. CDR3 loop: CASSLDSTINQPQHF. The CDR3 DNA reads TGTGCCAGCAGTTTAGATTCGACAATAAATCAGCCCCAGCATTTT.

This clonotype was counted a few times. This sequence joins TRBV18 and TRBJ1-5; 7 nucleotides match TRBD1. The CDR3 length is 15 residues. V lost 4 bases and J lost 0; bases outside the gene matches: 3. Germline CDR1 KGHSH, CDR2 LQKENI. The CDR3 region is CASSQTGYSNQPQHF. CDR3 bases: TGTGCCAGCTCACAGACAGGGTATAGCAATCAGCCCCAGCATTTT.

The CDR3 DNA reads TGTGCCAGCAGCCGGGACCCTACGGAGTTCCACAATGAGCAGTTCTTC. This translates into CASSRDPTEFHNEQFF. The V call is TRBV7-3, the J call TRBJ2-1; D is possibly TRBD1 or TRBD2 (5 bases each). The V end was cut by 5 bases, the J end by 5 bases, with 19 bases between. Germline CDR1 SGHTA, CDR2 FQGTGA. The CDR3 contains 16 residues.

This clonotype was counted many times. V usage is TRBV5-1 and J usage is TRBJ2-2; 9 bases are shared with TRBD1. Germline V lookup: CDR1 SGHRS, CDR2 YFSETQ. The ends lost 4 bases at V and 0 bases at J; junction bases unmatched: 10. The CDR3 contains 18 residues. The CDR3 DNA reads TGCGCCAGCAGCGCCGGGACAGGGCCTACCACGAACACCGGGGAGCTGTTTTTT. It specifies CASSAGTGPTTNTGELFF.

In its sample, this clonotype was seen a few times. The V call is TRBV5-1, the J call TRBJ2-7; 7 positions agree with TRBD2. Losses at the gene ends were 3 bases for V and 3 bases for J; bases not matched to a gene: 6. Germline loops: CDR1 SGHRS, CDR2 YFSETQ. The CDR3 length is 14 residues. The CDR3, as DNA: TGCGCCAGCAGCTCAGGACTAGATAACTACGAGCAGTACTTC. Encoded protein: CASSSGLDNYEQYF.

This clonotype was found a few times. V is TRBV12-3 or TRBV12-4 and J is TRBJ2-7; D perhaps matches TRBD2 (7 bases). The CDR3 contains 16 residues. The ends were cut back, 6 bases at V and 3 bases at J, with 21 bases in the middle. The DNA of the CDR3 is TGTGCCAGCAGAGGGGGGGGCGCAGCCCTGTTCTACGAGCAGTACTTC. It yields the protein CASRGGGAALFYEQYF.

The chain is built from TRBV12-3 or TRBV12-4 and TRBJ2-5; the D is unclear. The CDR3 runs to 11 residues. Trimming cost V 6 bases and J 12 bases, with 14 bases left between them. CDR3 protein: CASSLRAPKYF. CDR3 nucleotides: TGTGCCAGCAGCCTACGGGCTCCTAAGTACTTC.

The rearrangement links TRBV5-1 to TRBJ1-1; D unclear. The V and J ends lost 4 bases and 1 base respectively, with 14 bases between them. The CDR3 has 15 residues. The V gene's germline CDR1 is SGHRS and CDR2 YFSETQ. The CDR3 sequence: CASSPEYRGNTEAFF. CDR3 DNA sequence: TGCGCCAGCAGCCCAGAATACCGGGGGAACACTGAAGCTTTCTTT.